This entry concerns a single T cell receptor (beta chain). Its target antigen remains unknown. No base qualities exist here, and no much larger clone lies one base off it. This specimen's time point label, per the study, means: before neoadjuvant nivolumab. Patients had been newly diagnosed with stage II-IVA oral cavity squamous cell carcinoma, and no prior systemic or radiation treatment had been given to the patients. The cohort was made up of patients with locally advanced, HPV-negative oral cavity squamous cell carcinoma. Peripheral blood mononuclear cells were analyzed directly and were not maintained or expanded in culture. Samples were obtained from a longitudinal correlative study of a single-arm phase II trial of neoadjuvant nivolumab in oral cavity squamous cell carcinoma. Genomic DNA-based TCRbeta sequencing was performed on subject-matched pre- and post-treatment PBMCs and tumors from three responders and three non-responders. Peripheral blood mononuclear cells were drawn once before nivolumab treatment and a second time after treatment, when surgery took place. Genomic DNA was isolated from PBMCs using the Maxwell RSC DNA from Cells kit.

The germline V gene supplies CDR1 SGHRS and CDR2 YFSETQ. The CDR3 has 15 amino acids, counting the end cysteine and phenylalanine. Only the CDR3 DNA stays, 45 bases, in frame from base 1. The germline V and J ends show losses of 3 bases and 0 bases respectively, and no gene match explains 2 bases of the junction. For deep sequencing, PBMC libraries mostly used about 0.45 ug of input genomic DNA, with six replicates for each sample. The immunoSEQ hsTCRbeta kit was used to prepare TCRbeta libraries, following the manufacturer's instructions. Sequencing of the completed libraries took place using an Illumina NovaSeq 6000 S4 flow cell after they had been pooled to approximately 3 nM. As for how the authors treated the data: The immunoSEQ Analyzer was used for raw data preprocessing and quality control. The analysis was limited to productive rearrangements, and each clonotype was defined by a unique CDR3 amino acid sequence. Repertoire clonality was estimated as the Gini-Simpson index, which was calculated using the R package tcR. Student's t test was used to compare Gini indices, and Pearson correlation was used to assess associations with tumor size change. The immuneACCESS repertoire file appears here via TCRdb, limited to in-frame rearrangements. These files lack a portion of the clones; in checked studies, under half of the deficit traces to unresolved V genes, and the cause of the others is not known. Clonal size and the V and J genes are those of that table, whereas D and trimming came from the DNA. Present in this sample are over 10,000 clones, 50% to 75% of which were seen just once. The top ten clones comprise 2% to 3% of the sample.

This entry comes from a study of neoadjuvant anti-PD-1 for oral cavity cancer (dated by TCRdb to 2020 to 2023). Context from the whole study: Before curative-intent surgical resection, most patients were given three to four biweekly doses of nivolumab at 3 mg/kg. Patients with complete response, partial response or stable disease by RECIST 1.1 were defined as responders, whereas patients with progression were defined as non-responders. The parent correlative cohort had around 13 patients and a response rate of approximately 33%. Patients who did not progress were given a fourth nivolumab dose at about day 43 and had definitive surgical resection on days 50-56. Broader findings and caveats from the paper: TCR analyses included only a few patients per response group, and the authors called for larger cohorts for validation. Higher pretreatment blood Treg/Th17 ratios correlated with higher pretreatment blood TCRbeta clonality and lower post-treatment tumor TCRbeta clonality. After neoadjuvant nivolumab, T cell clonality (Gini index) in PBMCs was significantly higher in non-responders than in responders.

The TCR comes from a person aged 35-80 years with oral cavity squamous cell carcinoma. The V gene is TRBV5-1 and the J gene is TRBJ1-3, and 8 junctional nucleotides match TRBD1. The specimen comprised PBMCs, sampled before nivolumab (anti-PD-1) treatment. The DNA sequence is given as TGCGCCAGCAGCTCGGGACAGGTCTCTGGAAACACCATATATTTT. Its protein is CASSSGQVSGNTIYF.